The entry below gives a single T cell receptor beta chain sequence along with its context. Original data processing: Amplified reference gene primers provided the basis for estimating nucleated cell counts. Data came from immunoSEQ multiplex PCR; TCRdb stores just in-frame clones and leaves some out. The D gene and trimming were derived from the DNA, and the V and J assignments and clone size from that table. The sample lists fewer than 85,000 clones, about 90% occurring once. This CDR3 comprises 14 residues. V was cut by 5 bases and J by 6 bases, with 14 bases left in between. Germline-derived CDR1 and CDR2 are LNHDA and SQIVND (reference sequence). The sample comes from a study of blood T cell repertoires in COVID-19.

The sequencing sample was made of peripheral blood. The TCR comes from a man aged 45-65 years with active COVID-19. This chain connects TRBV19 to TRBJ2-1; a weak D match, TRBD2 (5 bases). DNA of the CDR3: TGTGCCAGTAGTTTCCCGGGAACCTCCAATGAGCAGTTCTTC. This codes for CASSFPGTSNEQFF. The complete variable domain, with remaining parts taken from reference TRBV19 and TRBJ2-1, reads DGGITQSPKYLFRKEGQNVTLSCEQNLNHDAMYWYRQDPGQGLRLIYYSQIVNDFQKGDIAEGYSVSREKKESFPLTVTSAQKNPTAFYLCASSFPGTSNEQFFGPGTRLTVL.